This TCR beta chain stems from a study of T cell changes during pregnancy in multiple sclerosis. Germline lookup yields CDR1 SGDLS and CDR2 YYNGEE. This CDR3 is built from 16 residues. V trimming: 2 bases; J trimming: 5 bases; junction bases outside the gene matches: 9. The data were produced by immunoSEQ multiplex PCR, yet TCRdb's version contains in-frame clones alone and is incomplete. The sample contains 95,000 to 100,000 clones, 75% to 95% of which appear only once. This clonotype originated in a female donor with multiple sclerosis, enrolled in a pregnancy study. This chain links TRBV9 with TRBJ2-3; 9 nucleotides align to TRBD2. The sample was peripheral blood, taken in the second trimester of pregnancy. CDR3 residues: CASSVSGRPSLDTQYF. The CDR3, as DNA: TGTGCCAGCAGCGTTAGCGGGAGACCATCCTTAGATACGCAGTATTTT.